This T cell receptor beta chain was profiled in a study of shared clonotypes between healthy human individuals (dated by TCRdb to 2018 to 2021). Regarding the study in general: The cohort comprised a couple of women and a few men aged 18 to 49 years. For each donor, three plates each were used for CD4 naive and CD4 memory, two plates were used for CD8 naive, and one plate was used for CD8 memory. Leukapheresis yielded between about 0.94 and 10 billion PBMCs per donor. To increase sequencing depth and limit assay-specific biases, TCR repertoire library preparation and sequencing were carried out by different laboratories using diverse techniques. To estimate repertoire size and how much clonotypes are shared between individuals, the study performed deep sequencing of blood TCR repertoires from about 5 healthy adults. General conclusions and limits of the study: Compared with non-shared clonotypes, clonotypes shared by all four sorted-subset donors had higher generation probabilities. Because the study included a small number of donors, the genetic and exposure-history diversity represented was limited. Based on pairwise subsampling, the degree of clonotype sharing among donors was expected to be affected by sequencing depth. Sampling was restricted to blood, and TCR repertoires in tissues likely differ from the TCR repertoires found in blood. About 5% of naive CD4, 3.5% of naive CD8, approximately 2% of memory CD4, and roughly 0.4% of memory CD8 clonotypes were shared across a handful of donors. Larger estimated clonotype richness was generally found for naive subsets than for memory subsets. Rarefaction of sorted-subset datasets indicated incomplete sequencing despite the large sequencing depth.

Spanning cysteine to phenylalanine, the CDR3 consists of 14 amino acids. The sequence is cut down to CDR3 DNA, 42 bases in frame from base 1. The germline V gene sets CDR1 to MNHEY and CDR2 to SVGAGI. V drops 6 bases and J drops 2 bases, leaving 13 bases in between. Healthy HIV-negative adults with no recently reported acute infections or vaccinations were included as donors. All donors were Caucasian adults living in Nashville, Tennessee, USA. CD4+ T cells were enriched by magnetic negative selection; naive cells were then positively selected on CD45RA, and the negative fraction formed the memory subset. Blood was collected by leukapheresis, and PBMCs were isolated by Ficoll-Histopaque density gradient centrifugation and then cryopreserved in liquid nitrogen vapor phase. Purity and quantity of every magnetically sorted T cell population were checked by analytical flow cytometry. Genomic DNA was isolated from each sorted fraction and quantified by UV absorbance on a Nanodrop 2000c.

This clone has more than one count but fewer than ten. Its antigen has not been determined. No much larger clone exists at a distance of one base, and base qualities are not known. Using the deep immunoSEQ assay, multiplex PCR amplified TCR CDR3 regions from genomic DNA. Extracted genomic DNA from each cell subset was distributed evenly across all wells of several immunoSEQ 96-well plates, and each plate was treated as a replicate. For sorted subsets, about 200 ng genomic DNA, equal to 25,000 to 35,000 T cell genomes, was loaded into each replicate PCR. Purified libraries were quantified with a Qubit 3.0 fluorometer, sized on a Bioanalyzer 2100, and re-quantified with the KAPA Library Quantification kit. Every immunoSEQ 96-well plate was sequenced on a separate single-read 150-cycle Illumina NextSeq 550 flow cell. The authors' analysis ran thus. Because only junctional sequences without quality scores were contained in the immunoSEQ output, filtering matching that applied to full-length reads could not be performed. Sequences were annotated with PyIR, a Python wrapper for IgBLAST v1.9, using IMGT germline references to assign V/J genes and CDR3. Any read was removed if the V/J assignment was weak (E-value above 1e-6), the CDR3 was missing, or the read contained stop codons, out-of-frame junctions, or ambiguous translated residues. V3J clonotypes were defined by identical inferred V gene, J gene, and CDR3 amino acid sequence. Percentage overlap between repertoires was calculated by dividing the number of shared unique clonotypes by the size of the smaller repertoire. Repertoire richness was assessed with RTK rarefaction, the Chao1 estimator, and Recon v2.1 estimates of unobserved clonotypes. OLGA was used to compute generation probabilities for all TCRbeta clonotypes that the gDNA method yielded from a few donors. What TCRdb holds here is the immuneACCESS table cut down to in-frame rearrangements. Part of the clones is not present; checked against another copy, under half of the missing clones reflect an unresolved V gene, and the others are unexplained. V, J and clone size derive from that table, while D and trimming were established from the DNA sequence. In all, the sample holds about 1 million clones, and about 75% of those were seen once. The ten largest make up approximately 1.5% of the sample.

This clonotype was obtained from a young man in good health. This chain joins TRBV6-5 to TRBJ1-1; the D gene assignment is ambiguous. Sample: memory CD4+ T cells sorted from blood. Sample cell subset or site, as interpreted from the label and publication: CD45RA-negative fraction. The DNA is as follows: TGTGCCAGCAGCTATGATGTGTCTAACACTGAAGCTTTCTTT. This sequence encodes CASSYDVSNTEAFF.